One and the same sample provided the 21 T cell receptor beta chains below, sequenced in a study of blood T cell repertoires in COVID-19. Measured with immunoSEQ multiplex PCR; TCRdb has only the in-frame clones, and not every one. Among 150,000 or so clones, about nine tenths were seen once, and the ten largest hold about an eighth. Source material: peripheral blood. Every receptor here comes from a woman aged 70-85 years with COVID-19, enrolled during active disease.

A few counts support this clone. J is TRBJ1-6 and V is TRBV5-1, with D perhaps TRBD1 (6 bases). This CDR3 is built from 15 residues. The V gene lost 0 bases and the J gene lost 6 bases, with 10 bases spanning the gap. Germline assignment: CDR1 SGHRS and CDR2 YFSETQ. CDR3 sequence reads: CASSLDRVGNSPLHF. CDR3 coding DNA: TGCGCCAGCAGCTTGGACAGGGTTGGTAATTCACCCCTCCACTTT.

The chain recombines TRBV5-4 with TRBJ1-3, with 9 bases that match TRBD1. The V and J ends lost 7 bases and 0 bases, in that order; junction bases with no gene match: 5. CDR3 length: 15 residues. Germline V lookup: CDR1 SGHNT, CDR2 YYREEE (reference sequence). The CDR3: CASGTGTTSGNTIYF. DNA for the CDR3: TGTGCCAGCGGGACAGGGACTACCTCTGGAAACACCATATATTTT.

This clone occurred a few times. Other DNA sequences from this sample encode an identical CDR3 as well. V gene TRBV2 combines with J gene TRBJ2-5, with 12 bases that match TRBD2. CDR1 and CDR2 from the germline V gene are SNHLY and FYNNEI. The ends lost 5 bases at V and 5 bases at J; junction bases unmatched: 6. There are 15 residues in the CDR3. CDR3 DNA sequence: TGTGCCAGCAGTCCTAGCGGGGGGGCTCAGGAGACCCAGTACTTC. Protein: CASSPSGGAQETQYF. The full variable domain, completed using reference TRBV2 and TRBJ2-5, is EPEVTQTPSHQVTQMGQEVILRCVPISNHLYFYWYRQILGQKVEFLVSFYNNEISEKSEIFDDQFSVERPDGSNFTLKIRSTKLEDSAMYFCASSPSGGAQETQYFGPGTRLLVL.

The V call is TRBV5-4, the J call TRBJ2-1; TRBD2 aligns across 8 bases. V gave up 3 bases and J gave up 3 bases; unmatched junction bases: 8. The V gene's germline CDR1 is SGHNT and CDR2 YYREEE (reference sequence). This CDR3 has 16 amino acids. CDR3 bases: TGTGCCAGCAGCTATTCGATCGGGGGGGTCTACAATGAGCAGTTCTTC. Translation gives CASSYSIGGVYNEQFF.

This sequence joins TRBV4-2 and TRBJ1-2; D ambiguous. The ends were cut back, 1 base at V and 0 bases at J, with 6 bases in the middle. Germline lookup yields CDR1 LGHNA and CDR2 YNFKEQ. The CDR3 length is 14 residues. CDR3 DNA sequence: TGTGCCAGCAGCCAAGTCTCAGCTAACTATGGCTACACCTTC. Translated, it gives CASSQVSANYGYTF.

The chain employs TRBV9 and TRBJ2-3; weak D call: TRBD2 (5 bases). V lost 3 bases, J lost 2 bases, and 16 bases lay in between. This CDR3 has 16 amino acids. Germline V gene lookup returns CDR1 SGDLS and CDR2 YYNGEE. The CDR3 nucleotides are TGTGCCAGCAGCGCCGAGACGGGGAGATCCACAGATACGCAGTATTTT. Translated: CASSAETGRSTDTQYF.

This clone appeared once. V is TRBV9 and J is TRBJ1-6; D not certain. V gave up 3 bases and J gave up 7 bases, with 14 bases separating them. This CDR3 is 15 amino acids long. Germline assignment: CDR1 SGDLS and CDR2 YYNGEE. The CDR3 region has the DNA TGTGCCAGCAGCGCCCGGGAAGGTGGGAATTCACCCCTCCACTTT. Amino acids: CASSAREGGNSPLHF.

This clone has more than one count but fewer than ten. The rearrangement uses TRBV11-2 and TRBJ2-3; 8 nucleotides match TRBD1. This CDR3 spans 15 amino acids. The germline gives CDR1 SGHAT, CDR2 FQNNGV. V trimming: 1 base; J trimming: 5 bases; junction bases outside the gene matches: 5. CDR3 DNA sequence: TGTGCCAGCAGCTTAGCACAGGGGGTAATAGATACGCAGTATTTT. Its protein is CASSLAQGVIDTQYF.

The chain employs TRBV28 and TRBJ2-7; 9 bases agree with TRBD1. The CDR3 is 14 residues long. Germline V gives CDR1 MDHEN, CDR2 SYDVKM. The CDR3 is CATEAGQGSYEQYF. The CDR3 region has the DNA TGTGCTACGGAGGCGGGACAGGGATCCTACGAGCAGTACTTC.

The chain couples TRBV2 to TRBJ1-4, with 7 bases lining up with TRBD1. Germline CDR1 SNHLY, CDR2 FYNNEI. V gave up 7 bases and J gave up 7 bases; unmatched junction bases: 12. The CDR3 extends over 15 amino acids. The CDR3 reads CASTEQGRNGEKLFF. The CDR3 DNA sequence: TGTGCCAGCACGGAACAGGGGCGCAATGGTGAAAAACTGTTTTTT.

V gene TRBV2 combines with J gene TRBJ1-5; the D gene is possibly TRBD1 (6 bases). Trimming took off 3 bases at V and 11 bases at J, with 8 bases between the two ends. The CDR3 contains 11 residues. Germline CDR1 reads SNHLY; CDR2 reads FYNNEI. The CDR3 protein is CASSEGAAQHF. The CDR3 DNA reads as TGTGCCAGCAGTGAGGGGGCGGCCCAGCATTTT.

This clone was observed a single time. The chain recombines TRBV6-5 with TRBJ1-1, with D perhaps TRBD1 (5 bases). The CDR3 extends over 14 amino acids. Trimming left V 0 bases short and J 7 bases short, with 12 bases between. The germline V gene encodes CDR1 MNHEY and CDR2 SVGAGI. The CDR3 DNA is TGTGCCAGCAGTTACTCGACCTCCCAGGGTGAAGCTTTCTTT. Its translation: CASSYSTSQGEAFF.

The chain is built from TRBV5-1 and TRBJ2-2; no clear D. The V end was cut by 4 bases, the J end by 10 bases, with 17 bases between. The CDR3 extends over 14 amino acids. Germline CDR1 and CDR2: SGHRS and YFSETQ. The CDR3 loop is CASSPAETRVELFF. DNA for the CDR3: TGCGCCAGCAGCCCGGCGGAGACCCGGGTGGAGCTGTTTTTT.

The gene calls are TRBV5-6 and TRBJ1-1; a possible D gene is TRBD1 (6 bases). The germline V gene encodes CDR1 SGHDT and CDR2 YYEEEE. Trimming cost V 0 bases and J 0 bases, with 15 bases left between them. This CDR3 spans 17 amino acids. In nucleotides, the CDR3 is TGTGCCAGCAGCTTGGCCGGGACCAAGGGGGTGAACACTGAAGCTTTCTTT. Protein product: CASSLAGTKGVNTEAFF.

The chain uses TRBV18 and TRBJ1-2; D is unresolved. Germline V gene sequence: CDR1 KGHSH, CDR2 LQKENI. The CDR3 has 12 amino acids. V dropped 6 bases and J dropped 6 bases, with 11 bases sitting between them. The CDR3: CASSSDGNGYTF. The CDR3 nucleotides read TGTGCCAGCTCTTCGGACGGGAATGGCTACACCTTC.

This clone was observed once. The CDR3 sequence: CASSLVAGTSLETQYF. The DNA for the CDR3 is TGCGCCAGCAGCTTGGTGGCCGGGACTAGTCTGGAGACCCAGTACTTC. The J gene is TRBJ2-5, the V gene TRBV5-1; the match to TRBD2 covers 8 bases. This CDR3 spans 16 amino acids. V lost 0 bases to trimming and J lost 5 bases; unmatched junction nucleotides: 9. CDR1 and CDR2 from the germline V gene are SGHRS and YFSETQ.

The chain couples TRBV29-1 to TRBJ1-1; 8 bases agree with TRBD1. The germline V gene has CDR1 SQVTM and CDR2 ANQGSEA. The V gene end was trimmed by 4 bases and the J gene end by 2 bases; junction bases not matched to a gene: 6. This CDR3 has 14 residues. The CDR3 spells CSVVGTGQNTEAFF. CDR3 bases: TGCAGCGTTGTTGGGACAGGACAAAACACTGAAGCTTTCTTT.

The gene calls are TRBV21-1 and TRBJ1-4; the table names TRBD1, a call not compared with the DNA. TRBV21-1 is flagged as a pseudogene. The length of the CDR3 is 17 residues. The CDR3 loop is CARATADHLATNEKLFF. Written as DNA, the CDR3 is TGTGCCAGGGCCACAGCCGACCACTTGGCAACTAATGAAAAACTGTTTTTT.

The chain carries TRBV19 and TRBJ1-5, with a possible D match to TRBD1 (6 bases). CDR1 LNHDA and CDR2 SQIVND come from the germline V gene (reference sequence). Trimming removed 5 bases from V and 13 bases from J, with 21 bases in between. CDR3 length equals 14 residues. Written as DNA, the CDR3 is TGTGCCAGTAGTGGGGGCCAGCTTGGGAGTTGGCAGCATTTT. It specifies CASSGGQLGSWQHF.

The chain combines TRBV7-6 with TRBJ1-5, with 9 bases lining up with TRBD1. Germline CDR1 is SGHVS and CDR2 is FNYEAQ. The ends lost 4 bases at V and 0 bases at J; junction bases unmatched: 13. The CDR3 is 19 residues long. For the CDR3, the DNA is TGTGCCAGCAGCTGTACCCTGGGACAGGGCGGATTTAGCAATCAGCCCCAGCATTTT. Translated, it gives CASSCTLGQGGFSNQPQHF.

The gene calls are TRBV19 and TRBJ2-7; D is unclear. The CDR3 consists of 16 residues. Trimming cost V 4 bases and J 2 bases, with 18 bases left between them. Germline CDR1 and CDR2: LNHDA and SQIVND (reference sequence). CDR3 amino acids: CASSKNPGQSPYEQYF. CDR3 coding DNA: TGTGCCAGTAGTAAGAACCCGGGTCAATCCCCCTACGAGCAGTACTTC.